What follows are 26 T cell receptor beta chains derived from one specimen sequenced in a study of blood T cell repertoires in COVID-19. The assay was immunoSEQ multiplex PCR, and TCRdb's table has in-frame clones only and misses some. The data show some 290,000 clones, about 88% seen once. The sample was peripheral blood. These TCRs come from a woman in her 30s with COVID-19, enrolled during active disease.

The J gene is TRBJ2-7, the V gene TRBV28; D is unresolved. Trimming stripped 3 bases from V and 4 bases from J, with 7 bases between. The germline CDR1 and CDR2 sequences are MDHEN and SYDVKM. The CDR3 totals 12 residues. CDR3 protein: CASSFTFYEQYF. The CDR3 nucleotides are TGTGCCAGCAGTTTTACATTTTACGAGCAGTACTTC.

The CDR3 spells CASSPEQGPNYGYTF. The CDR3 coding sequence is TGTGCCAGCAGCCCCGAGCAGGGGCCTAACTATGGCTACACCTTC. The genes are TRBV4-2 and TRBJ1-2, with D possibly being TRBD1 (6 bases). CDR1 is LGHNA and CDR2 is YNFKEQ in the germline V gene. CDR3 size: 15 residues. V gave up 4 bases and J gave up 0 bases, with 12 bases separating them.

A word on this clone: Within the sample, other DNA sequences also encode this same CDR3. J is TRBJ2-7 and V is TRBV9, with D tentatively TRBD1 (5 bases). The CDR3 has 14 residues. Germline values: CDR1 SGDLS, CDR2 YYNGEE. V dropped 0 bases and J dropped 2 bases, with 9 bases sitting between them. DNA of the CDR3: TGTGCCAGCAGCGTAGGTGCAGGGCCCTACGAGCAGTACTTC. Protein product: CASSVGAGPYEQYF.

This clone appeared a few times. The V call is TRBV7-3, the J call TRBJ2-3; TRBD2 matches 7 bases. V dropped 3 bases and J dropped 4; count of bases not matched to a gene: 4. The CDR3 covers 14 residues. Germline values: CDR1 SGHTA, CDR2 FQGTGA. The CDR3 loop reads CASSLGGSPDTQYF. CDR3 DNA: TGTGCCAGCAGCTTGGGAGGGAGCCCAGATACGCAGTATTTT.

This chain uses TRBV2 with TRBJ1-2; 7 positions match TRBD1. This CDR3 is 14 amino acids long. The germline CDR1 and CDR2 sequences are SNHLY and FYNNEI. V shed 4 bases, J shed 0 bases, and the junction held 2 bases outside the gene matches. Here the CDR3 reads CASSGDRANYGYTF. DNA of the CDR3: TGTGCCAGCAGTGGTGACAGGGCTAACTATGGCTACACCTTC.

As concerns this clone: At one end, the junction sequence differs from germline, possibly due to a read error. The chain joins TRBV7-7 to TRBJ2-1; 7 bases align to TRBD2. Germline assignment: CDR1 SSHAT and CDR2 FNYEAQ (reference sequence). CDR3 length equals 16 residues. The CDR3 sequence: CASSRSPLAAYNEQFF. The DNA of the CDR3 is TGTGCTAGCAGCCGCTCTCCCCTAGCGGCCTACAATGAGCAGTTCTTC.

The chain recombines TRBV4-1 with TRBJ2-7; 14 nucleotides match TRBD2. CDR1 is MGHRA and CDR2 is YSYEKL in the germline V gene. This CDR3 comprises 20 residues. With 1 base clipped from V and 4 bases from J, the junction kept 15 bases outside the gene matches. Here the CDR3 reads CASSQGALSGTSGRSYEQYF. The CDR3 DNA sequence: TGCGCCAGCAGCCAAGGAGCACTTTCCGGGACTAGCGGGAGATCATACGAGCAGTACTTC.

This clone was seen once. Here the CDR3 reads CASSSSRTGSSTFYEQYF. The CDR3 nucleotides read TGTGCCAGCAGCTCCTCCCGGACAGGTTCCTCCACCTTTTACGAGCAGTACTTC. The genes are TRBV7-6 and TRBJ2-7; 7 nucleotides line up with TRBD1. Germline V gene data show CDR1 as SGHVS and CDR2 as FNYEAQ. The length of the CDR3 is 18 residues. J gave up 4 bases and V 4 bases, and 19 bases lay outside the gene matches.

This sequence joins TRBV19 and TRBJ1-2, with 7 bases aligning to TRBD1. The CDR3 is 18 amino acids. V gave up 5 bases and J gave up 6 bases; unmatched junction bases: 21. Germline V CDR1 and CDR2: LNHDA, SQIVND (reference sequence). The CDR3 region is CASSPLPGTADRSHGYTF. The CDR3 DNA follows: TGTGCCAGTAGTCCGTTGCCGGGGACAGCGGATAGGTCCCATGGCTACACCTTC.

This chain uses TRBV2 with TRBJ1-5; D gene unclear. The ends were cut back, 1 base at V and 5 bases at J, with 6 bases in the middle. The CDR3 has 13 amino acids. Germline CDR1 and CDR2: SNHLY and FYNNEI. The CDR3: CASSEDVDQPQHF. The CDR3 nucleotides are TGTGCCAGCAGTGAAGATGTCGATCAGCCCCAGCATTTT.

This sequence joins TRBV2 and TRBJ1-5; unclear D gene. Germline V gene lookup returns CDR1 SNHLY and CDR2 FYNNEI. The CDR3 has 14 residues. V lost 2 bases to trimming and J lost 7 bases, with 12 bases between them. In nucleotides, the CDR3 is TGTGCCAGCAGTGAACTGGGCAGAGACCAGCCCCAGCATTTT. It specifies CASSELGRDQPQHF.

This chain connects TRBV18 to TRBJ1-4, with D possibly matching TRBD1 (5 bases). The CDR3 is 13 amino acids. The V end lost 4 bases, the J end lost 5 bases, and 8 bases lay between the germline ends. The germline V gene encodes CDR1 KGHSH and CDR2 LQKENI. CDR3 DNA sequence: TGTGCCAGCTCACGGGGCCTAAATGAAAAACTGTTTTTT. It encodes CASSRGLNEKLFF.

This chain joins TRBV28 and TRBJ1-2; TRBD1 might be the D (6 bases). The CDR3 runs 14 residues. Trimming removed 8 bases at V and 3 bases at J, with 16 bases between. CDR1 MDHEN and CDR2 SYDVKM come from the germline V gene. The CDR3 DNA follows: TGTGCCAGCGTCAGGGGCTTTGGTGACTATGGCTACACCTTC. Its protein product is CASVRGFGDYGYTF.

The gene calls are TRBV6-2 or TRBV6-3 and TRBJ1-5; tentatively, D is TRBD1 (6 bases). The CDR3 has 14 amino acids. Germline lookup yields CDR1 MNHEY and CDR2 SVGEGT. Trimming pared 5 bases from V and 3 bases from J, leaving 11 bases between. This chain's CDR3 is CASSRDRINQPQHF. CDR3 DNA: TGTGCCAGCAGTAGAGACAGGATCAATCAGCCCCAGCATTTT.

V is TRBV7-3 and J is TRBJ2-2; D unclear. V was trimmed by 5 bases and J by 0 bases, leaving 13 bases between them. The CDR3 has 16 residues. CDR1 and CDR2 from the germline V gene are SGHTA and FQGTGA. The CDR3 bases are TGTGCCAGCAGCCCGCTGAGCACGGCGAACACCGGGGAGCTGTTTTTT. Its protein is CASSPLSTANTGELFF.

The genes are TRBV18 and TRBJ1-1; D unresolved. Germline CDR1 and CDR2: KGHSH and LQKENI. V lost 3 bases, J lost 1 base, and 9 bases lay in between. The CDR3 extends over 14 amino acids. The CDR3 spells CASSPPVGNTEAFF. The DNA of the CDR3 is TGTGCCAGCTCACCCCCCGTCGGGAACACTGAAGCTTTCTTT.

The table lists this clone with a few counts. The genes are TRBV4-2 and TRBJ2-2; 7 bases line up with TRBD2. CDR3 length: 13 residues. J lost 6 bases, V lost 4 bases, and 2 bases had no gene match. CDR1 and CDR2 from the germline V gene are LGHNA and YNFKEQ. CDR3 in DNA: TGTGCCAGCAGCCGAGCGGGACCCGGGGAGCTGTTTTTT. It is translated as CASSRAGPGELFF.

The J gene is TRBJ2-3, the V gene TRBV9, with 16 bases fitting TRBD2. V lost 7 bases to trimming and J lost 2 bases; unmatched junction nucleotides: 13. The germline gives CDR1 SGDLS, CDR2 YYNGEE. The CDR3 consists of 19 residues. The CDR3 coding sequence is TGTGCCAGCTCAATGGGACTAGCGGGAGGGGTCCTCATCACAGATACGCAGTATTTT. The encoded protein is CASSMGLAGGVLITDTQYF.

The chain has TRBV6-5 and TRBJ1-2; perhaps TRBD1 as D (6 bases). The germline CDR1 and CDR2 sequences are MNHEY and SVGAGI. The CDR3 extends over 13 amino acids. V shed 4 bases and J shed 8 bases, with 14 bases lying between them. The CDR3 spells CASSSRGATGYTF. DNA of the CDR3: TGTGCCAGCAGTTCCAGGGGCGCTACAGGCTACACCTTC.

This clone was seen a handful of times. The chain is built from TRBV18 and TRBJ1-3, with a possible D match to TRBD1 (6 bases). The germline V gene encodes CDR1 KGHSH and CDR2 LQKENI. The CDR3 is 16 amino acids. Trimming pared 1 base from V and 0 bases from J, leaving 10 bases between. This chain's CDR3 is CASSPLRTDSGNTIYF. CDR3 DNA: TGTGCCAGCTCACCACTCCGGACAGACTCTGGAAACACCATATATTTT.

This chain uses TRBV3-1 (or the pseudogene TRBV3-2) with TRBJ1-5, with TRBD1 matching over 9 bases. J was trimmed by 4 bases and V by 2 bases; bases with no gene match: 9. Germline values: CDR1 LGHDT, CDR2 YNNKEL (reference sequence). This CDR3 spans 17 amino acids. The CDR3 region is CASSQWTGAEGNQPQHF. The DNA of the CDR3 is TGTGCCAGCAGCCAATGGACAGGGGCCGAGGGGAATCAGCCCCAGCATTTT.

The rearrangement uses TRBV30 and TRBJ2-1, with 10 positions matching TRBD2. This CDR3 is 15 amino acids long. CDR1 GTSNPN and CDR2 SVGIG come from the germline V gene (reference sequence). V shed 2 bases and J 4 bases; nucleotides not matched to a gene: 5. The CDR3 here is CAWSRGLAAYNEQFF. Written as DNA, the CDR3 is TGTGCCTGGAGTCGAGGACTAGCGGCTTACAATGAGCAGTTCTTC.

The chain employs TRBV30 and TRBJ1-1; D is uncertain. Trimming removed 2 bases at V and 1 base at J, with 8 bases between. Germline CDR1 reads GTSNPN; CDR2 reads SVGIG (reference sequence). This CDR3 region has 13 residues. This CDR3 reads CAWSYGENTEAFF. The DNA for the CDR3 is TGTGCCTGGAGTTACGGGGAGAACACTGAAGCTTTCTTT.

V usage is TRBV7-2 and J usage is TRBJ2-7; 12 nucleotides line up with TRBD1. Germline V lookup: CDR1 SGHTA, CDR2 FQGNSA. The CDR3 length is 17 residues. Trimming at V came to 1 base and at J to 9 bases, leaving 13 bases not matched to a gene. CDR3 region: CASSLVIGTGGAEWQYF. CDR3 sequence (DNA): TGTGCCAGCAGCTTAGTGATCGGGACAGGGGGCGCGGAATGGCAGTACTTC.

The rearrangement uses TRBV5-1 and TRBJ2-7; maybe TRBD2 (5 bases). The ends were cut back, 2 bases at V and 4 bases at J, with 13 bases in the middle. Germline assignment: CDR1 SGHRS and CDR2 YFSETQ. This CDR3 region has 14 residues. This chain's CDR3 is CASSFSATTYEQYF. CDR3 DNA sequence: TGCGCCAGCAGCTTCTCCGCGACTACTTACGAGCAGTACTTC.

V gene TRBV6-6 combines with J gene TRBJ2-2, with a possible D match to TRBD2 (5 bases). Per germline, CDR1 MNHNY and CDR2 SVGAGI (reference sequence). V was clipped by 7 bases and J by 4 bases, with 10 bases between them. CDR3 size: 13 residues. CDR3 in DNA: TGTGCCAGCACCCGAGGGCTCACCGGGGAGCTGTTTTTT. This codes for CASTRGLTGELFF.